A selection of T cell receptor beta chains follows, all from one sample in a study of CD8 T cells in ankylosing spondylitis. MiXCR, applied by TCRdb to the 5' RACE reads, yields one record per CDR3 protein. Of 220,000 or so distinct CDR3 sequences listed, around 16% are singletons. Sample: blood, either unsorted or a sorted T cell fraction (not recorded which). The receptors derive from a male donor with ankylosing spondylitis. CDR3s include the opening cysteine and the closing phenylalanine or tryptophan. D genes are given only for firm matches. Size tells how often a clone was seen (once, few, many) or the class of an expanded clone, and some rows leave it out.

v_call: TRBV20-1
d_call: -
j_call: TRBJ2-3
clone_size: -
cdr3_aa: CSAAGGGYTDTQYF
cdr3_nt: TGCAGTGCTGCCGGAGGGGGCTACACAGATACGCAGTATTTT

v_call: TRBV28
d_call: -
j_call: TRBJ2-1
clone_size: -
cdr3_aa: CASTTDGVYNEQFF
cdr3_nt: TGTGCCAGCACCACGGACGGCGTCTACAATGAGCAGTTCTTC

v_call: TRBV7-9
d_call: -
j_call: TRBJ1-1
clone_size: -
cdr3_aa: CASSTRRGPANTEAFF
cdr3_nt: TGTGCCAGCAGCACTCGCAGGGGACCCGCGAACACTGAAGCTTTCTTT

v_call: TRBV20-1
d_call: TRBD1
j_call: TRBJ2-7
clone_size: -
cdr3_aa: CSAAFVRTGGYEQYF
cdr3_nt: TGCAGTGCCGCCTTTGTACGGACAGGGGGCTACGAGCAGTACTTC

v_call: TRBV5-1
d_call: -
j_call: TRBJ1-2
clone_size: -
cdr3_aa: CASSLKGISYGYTF
cdr3_nt: TGCGCCAGCAGCTTAAAGGGGATAAGTTATGGCTACACCTTC

v_call: TRBV30
d_call: -
j_call: TRBJ1-2
clone_size: -
cdr3_aa: CAWTQSVYGYTF
cdr3_nt: TGTGCCTGGACCCAGTCAGTCTATGGCTACACCTTC

v_call: TRBV6-6
d_call: -
j_call: TRBJ2-7
clone_size: -
cdr3_aa: CASSSGYISYEQYF
cdr3_nt: TGTGCCAGCAGTTCAGGCTATATCTCCTACGAGCAGTACTTC

v_call: TRBV6-1
d_call: TRBD2
j_call: TRBJ2-1
clone_size: few
cdr3_aa: CASSPWGGSIYNEQFF
cdr3_nt: TGTGCCAGCAGCCCCTGGGGCGGGAGTATATACAATGAGCAGTTCTTC

v_call: TRBV3-1
d_call: -
j_call: TRBJ2-2
clone_size: few
cdr3_aa: CASSQKVATSNTGELFF
cdr3_nt: TGTGCCAGCAGCCAAAAGGTCGCGACCTCGAACACCGGGGAGCTGTTTTTT

v_call: TRBV4-3
d_call: TRBD2
j_call: TRBJ2-7
clone_size: -
cdr3_aa: CASSQDRGGLAYEQYF
cdr3_nt: TGCGCCAGCAGCCAAGATCGGGGGGGGTTAGCCTACGAGCAGTACTTC

v_call: TRBV15
d_call: -
j_call: TRBJ1-5
clone_size: -
cdr3_aa: CATSRGPGTNQPQHF
cdr3_nt: TGTGCCACCAGCAGAGGCCCCGGGACGAATCAGCCCCAGCATTTT

v_call: TRBV7-2
d_call: -
j_call: TRBJ1-2
clone_size: few
cdr3_aa: CASSLGGDEANYGYTF
cdr3_nt: TGTGCCAGCAGCTTAGGGGGAGATGAAGCTAACTATGGCTACACCTTC

v_call: TRBV7-9
d_call: -
j_call: TRBJ2-2
clone_size: -
cdr3_aa: CASSLEINTGELFF
cdr3_nt: TGTGCCAGCAGCTTGGAAATTAACACCGGGGAGCTGTTTTTT

v_call: TRBV9
d_call: -
j_call: TRBJ2-1
clone_size: few
cdr3_aa: CASSKYGNEQFF
cdr3_nt: TGTGCCAGCAGCAAGTACGGCAATGAGCAGTTCTTC

v_call: TRBV5-6
d_call: -
j_call: TRBJ2-2
clone_size: -
cdr3_aa: CASSLWGTIYTGELFF
cdr3_nt: TGTGCCAGCAGCCTCTGGGGGACCATATACACCGGGGAGCTGTTTTTT